Each of the 3 T cell receptor beta chains below was sequenced from the same sample in a study of blood T cell repertoires in COVID-19. Clones were read by immunoSEQ multiplex PCR, and TCRdb kept only the in-frame ones, dropping some. The sample records about 73,000 clones, around 82% being singletons. Sequencing input: peripheral blood. The receptors here all came from a human donor in a cohort sampled during active COVID-19.

This chain links TRBV19 with TRBJ1-3, with TRBD1 matching 10 bases. This CDR3 has 13 amino acids. The ends lost 9 bases at V and 9 bases at J; junction bases unmatched: 8. Germline V gene lookup returns CDR1 LNHDA and CDR2 SQIVND (reference sequence). DNA of the CDR3: TGTGCCAGCCGAGGGACAGGGGTCGTCACCATATATTTT. Amino acids: CASRGTGVVTIYF.

The J gene is TRBJ2-1, the V gene TRBV5-8, with TRBD1 matching over 9 bases. V shed 2 bases and J 7 bases; nucleotides not matched to a gene: 1. Looked up from germline, CDR1 is SGHTS and CDR2 is YDEGEE. This CDR3 contains 13 residues. This chain's CDR3 is CASSFDRGNEQFF. As DNA, the CDR3 is TGTGCCAGCAGCTTCGACAGGGGGAATGAGCAGTTCTTC.

In this sample, this clone turned up once. The chain has TRBV10-3 and TRBJ2-7, with 8 bases aligning to TRBD1. J gave up 5 bases and V 2 bases, and 5 bases lay outside the gene matches. Germline lookup yields CDR1 ENHRY and CDR2 SYGVKD. This CDR3 comprises 14 residues. CDR3 in amino acids: CAISETGGSDEQYF. In DNA, the CDR3 is TGTGCCATCAGTGAGACAGGGGGTAGCGACGAGCAGTACTTC.